The T cell receptor (beta chain) described here comes from a study of T cells in localized non-small cell lung cancer. The study, taken as a whole, reports: Longer overall survival associated with higher blood T cell density; shorter survival with higher adjacent-lung clonality. As only one tumor region underwent sequencing, heterogeneity remains possible. Adjacent lung held a median around 60 of the top 100 tumor clones.

Repertoires were generated with immunoSEQ multiplex PCR, while TCRdb's copy carries only in-frame clones and drops some. This sample carries 50,000 to 75,000 clones, around nine tenths of them seen once, and the ten largest clones take approximately 22%. A remark on this clone: Its antigen is unidentified.

The CDR3 is 18 residues long. Germline loops: CDR1 SEHNR, CDR2 FQNEAQ (reference sequence). Trimming removed 2 bases from V and 2 bases from J; junction bases left unmatched: 11. The source of this sequence is a man aged 35-75 years with stage I squamous cell lung carcinoma. The chain recombines TRBV7-9 with TRBJ1-4; 7 nucleotides line up with TRBD1. This specimen was peripheral blood, taken before any cancer treatment. The CDR3 here is CASSLPMTGTGTNEKLFF. Here the CDR3 DNA reads TGTGCCAGCAGCTTACCTATGACAGGGACTGGGACTAATGAAAAACTGTTTTTT.